The 3 T cell receptor beta chains below come from one sample, sequenced in a study of T-cell reconstitution after alpha-beta-depleted transplantation in children. The TCRbeta library was prepared with unique molecular identifiers. TCRdb re-called the PCR reads through MiXCR, storing one row per CDR3 protein. The table includes 200,000 to 300,000 distinct CDR3 sequences, more than 20% detected once. The sample consisted of PBMCs, taken before TCRalphabeta/CD19-depleted stem cell transplant. The source of these receptors is a girl aged 2 to 10 with Fanconi anemia, due to receive a stem cell transplant.

This chain links TRBV6-5 with TRBJ2-1; tentatively, D is TRBD1 (5 bases). Germline V gives CDR1 MNHEY, CDR2 SVGAGI. V was pared by 4 bases and J by 6 bases, with 10 bases between. The CDR3 has 13 amino acids. CDR3 residues: CASSSDTTNEQFF. In nucleotides, the CDR3 is TGTGCCAGCAGTTCGGACACGACCAATGAGCAGTTCTTC.

The V gene is TRBV20-1, the J gene TRBJ2-1; possibly TRBD2 for D (6 bases). Germline CDR1 and CDR2: DFQATT and SNEGSKA (reference sequence). The V and J ends lost 7 bases and 3 bases respectively, with 22 bases between them. There are 16 residues in the CDR3. CDR3 sequence (DNA): TGCAGTGGTAACGACCGGGACTTCCTCCGCTACAATGAGCAGTTCTTC. Encoded protein: CSGNDRDFLRYNEQFF.

V usage is TRBV29-1 and J usage is TRBJ2-1; 7 bases agree with TRBD1. Germline V CDR1 and CDR2: SQVTM, ANQGSEA. V dropped 5 bases and J dropped 4; count of bases not matched to a gene: 8. There are 14 residues in the CDR3. CDR3 bases: TGCAGCGTTCGTGACAGGGTTCCTTACAATGAGCAGTTCTTC. It codes for CSVRDRVPYNEQFF.